Detailed here is one T cell receptor beta chain. Its antigen is not known. The source of the sample is a study of shared clonotypes between healthy human individuals. Study information: Each donor contributed plates that comprised three CD4 naive, three CD4 memory, two CD8 naive and one CD8 memory. Study-wide results and caveats: Sampling included only blood; tissue repertoires likely differ.

As handled by the study authors: There were no quality scores in the junction-only immunoSEQ sequences, so filtering differed. Sequencing used immunoSEQ multiplex PCR; TCRdb keeps in-frame clones, though not all of them. V and J calls and clone size come straight from that table; D and trimming were deduced from the DNA. In the table there are millions of clones, 85% to 95% of which are singletons. Negatively enriched CD4+ T cells were divided by CD45RA into naive and memory. The specimen sequenced was naive CD4+ T cells sorted from blood. Subset reported: CD45RA+ positively selected. The origin of this receptor is a man aged 18 to 35 in good health.

CDR3 sequence reads: CASSDCPKGLRTYF. CDR3 in DNA: TGTGCCAGCAGTGACTGCCCCAAGGGACTCCGCACGTACTTC. The gene calls are TRBV6-4 and TRBJ2-7, with D perhaps matching TRBD2 (6 bases). This CDR3 comprises 14 residues. The V end lost 1 base, the J end lost 12 bases, and 19 bases lay between the germline ends. Germline CDR1 MRHNA, CDR2 SNTAGT.